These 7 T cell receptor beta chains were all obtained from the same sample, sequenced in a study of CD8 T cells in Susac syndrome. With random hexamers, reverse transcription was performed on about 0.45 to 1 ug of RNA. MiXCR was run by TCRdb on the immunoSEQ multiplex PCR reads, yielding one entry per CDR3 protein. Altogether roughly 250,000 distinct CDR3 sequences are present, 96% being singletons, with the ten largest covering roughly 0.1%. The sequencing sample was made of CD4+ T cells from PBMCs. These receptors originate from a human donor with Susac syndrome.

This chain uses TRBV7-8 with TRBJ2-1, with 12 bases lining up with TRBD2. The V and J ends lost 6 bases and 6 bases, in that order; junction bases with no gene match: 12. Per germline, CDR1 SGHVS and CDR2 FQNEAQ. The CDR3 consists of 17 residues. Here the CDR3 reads CASRLRPGLAGSNEQFF. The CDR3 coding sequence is TGTGCCAGCAGATTAAGACCGGGACTAGCGGGCAGCAATGAGCAGTTCTTC.

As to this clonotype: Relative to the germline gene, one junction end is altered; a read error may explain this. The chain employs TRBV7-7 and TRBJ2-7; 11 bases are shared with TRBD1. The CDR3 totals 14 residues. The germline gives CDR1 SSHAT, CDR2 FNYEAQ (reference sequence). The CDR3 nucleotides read TGTGCTAGCAGCTTAATGAGGACAGGGGGCGGTCGGTACTTC. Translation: CASSLMRTGGGRYF.

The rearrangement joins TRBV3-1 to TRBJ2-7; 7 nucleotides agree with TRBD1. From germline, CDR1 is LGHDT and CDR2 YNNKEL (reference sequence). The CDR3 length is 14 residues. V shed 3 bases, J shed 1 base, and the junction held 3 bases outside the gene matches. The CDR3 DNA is TGTGCCAGCAGCCAGCAACAGGGGTCCTACGAGCAGTACTTC. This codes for CASSQQQGSYEQYF.

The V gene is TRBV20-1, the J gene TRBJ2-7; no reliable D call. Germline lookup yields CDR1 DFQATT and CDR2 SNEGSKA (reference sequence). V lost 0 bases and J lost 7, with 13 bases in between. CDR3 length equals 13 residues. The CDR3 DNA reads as TGCAGTGCTAGAGAGGGATCAGGCTGGGAGCAGTACTTC. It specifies CSAREGSGWEQYF.

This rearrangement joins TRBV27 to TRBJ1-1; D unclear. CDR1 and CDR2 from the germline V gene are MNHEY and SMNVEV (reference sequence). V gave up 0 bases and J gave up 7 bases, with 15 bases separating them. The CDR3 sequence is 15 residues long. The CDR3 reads CASSLSRPTEGEAFF. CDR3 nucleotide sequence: TGTGCCAGCAGTTTATCAAGGCCGACCGAGGGTGAAGCTTTCTTT.

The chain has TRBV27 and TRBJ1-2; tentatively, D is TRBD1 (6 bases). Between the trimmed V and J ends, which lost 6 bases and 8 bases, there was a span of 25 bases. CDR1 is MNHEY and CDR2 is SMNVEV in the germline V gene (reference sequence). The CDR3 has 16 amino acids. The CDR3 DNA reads TGTGCCAGCAGCAGAATCCCGGGGGCAGGGTTTCAGGGCTACACCTTC. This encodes CASSRIPGAGFQGYTF.

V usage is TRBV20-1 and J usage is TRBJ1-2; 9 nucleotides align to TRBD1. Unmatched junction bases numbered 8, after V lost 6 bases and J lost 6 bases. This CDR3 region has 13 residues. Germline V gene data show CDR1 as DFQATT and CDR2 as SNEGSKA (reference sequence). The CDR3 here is CSAGQGRRDGYTF. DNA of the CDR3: TGCAGTGCCGGACAGGGGAGACGGGATGGCTACACCTTC.